Listed below are T cell receptor beta chains from one sample, sequenced in a study of shared clonotypes between healthy human individuals. Profiling relied on immunoSEQ multiplex PCR, and the TCRdb table lists in-frame clones only, not all of them. Of some 900,000 clones in the sample, about 80% are singletons; the top ten hold around 1.5%. Sequenced: memory CD4+ T cells sorted from blood. The receptors originated from a man younger than 35 in good health. The CDR3 runs from the conserved cysteine through the conserved F or W. A D gene is named only where the DNA matches it firmly. Part of the rows lack a size; the others show once, few, many or a class for expanded clones.

D	V	J	size	DNA	CDR3
-	TRBV18	TRBJ2-4	-	TGTGCCAGCTCACTTTCCGGGACCAAAAAAAACATTCAGTACTTC	CASSLSGTKKNIQYF
-	TRBV7-9	TRBJ2-7	once	TGTGCCAGCAGCCGCATCGGGGAGCAGTACTTC	CASSRIGEQYF
TRBD2	TRBV9	TRBJ2-5	-	TGTGCCAGCAGCGTAGGCGGGGGGCGAGAGACCCAGTACTTC	CASSVGGGRETQYF
-	TRBV12-2	TRBJ2-5	many	TGTGCAAGTCGCTTAGCGATCCTAGCGAGGGGCCAAGAGACCCAGTACTTC	CASRLAILARGQETQYF
TRBD1	TRBV19	TRBJ1-4	-	TGTGCCAGTAATGGCGCAGGGGGAAAGGAAAAACTGTTTTTT	CASNGAGGKEKLFF
TRBD1	TRBV10-3	TRBJ2-7	-	TGTGCCATCGGGACAGGGTTCGAGCAGTACTTC	CAIGTGFEQYF
TRBD1	TRBV5-4	TRBJ1-1	-	TGTGCCAGCAGCCCGACCGGGACAGGGTTGAACACTGAAGCTTTCTTT	CASSPTGTGLNTEAFF
-	TRBV6-1	TRBJ2-7	once	TGTGCCAGCAGTGAGAGTCGGGGCAACGAGCAGTACTTC	CASSESRGNEQYF
-	TRBV7-9	TRBJ1-2	many	TGTGCCAGCAGACCTAAACAGGGAAAGAGGCTTGGCTATGGCTACACCTTC	CASRPKQGKRLGYGYTF
-	TRBV5-1	TRBJ1-3	-	TGCGCCAGCAGCCAGGGAGGGTCTGATGGAAACACCATATATTTT	CASSQGGSDGNTIYF
-	TRBV29-1	TRBJ2-7	-	TGCAGCGTCACATACAGGGAGGCCTACGAGCAGTACTTC	CSVTYREAYEQYF
-	TRBV2	TRBJ2-2	few	TGTGCCAGCAGGGTCACTAACACCGGGGAGCTGTTTTTT	CASRVTNTGELFF
TRBD2	TRBV5-1	TRBJ2-7	-	TGCGCCAGCAGCAAATCTAGCGGGGGCTACGAAAGCTCCTACGAGCAGTACTTC	CASSKSSGGYESSYEQYF
-	TRBV10-3	TRBJ2-5	few	TGTGCCTCGACCGGGGGCAGGGAAGAGACCCAGTACTTC	CASTGGREETQYF
-	TRBV7-2	TRBJ2-7	-	TGTGCCAGCAGCCGGGCAAGTAACTACGAGCAGTACTTC	CASSRASNYEQYF
-	TRBV5-4	TRBJ2-1	-	TGTGCCAGCAGCTTGGATTCTCGGCTTCTCTACAATGAGCAGTTCTTC	CASSLDSRLLYNEQFF
TRBD1	TRBV19	TRBJ2-6	-	TGTGCCAGTGTCGGGACAGCTGGGGCCAACGTCCTGACTTTC	CASVGTAGANVLTF
TRBD2	TRBV9	TRBJ2-2	once	TGTGCCAGCAGCGCCCTCCCTTCCGGGACTAGCGGGAGGGCCAGCACCGGGGAGCTGTTTTTT	CASSALPSGTSGRASTGELFF
TRBD2	TRBV6-5	TRBJ2-1	-	TGTGCCAGCAGCTCACTAGCGGGAGAACAGAATGAGCAGTTCTTC	CASSSLAGEQNEQFF
TRBD1	TRBV28	TRBJ1-4	-	TGTGCCAGCAGTTCCACTCAGGGGGTATACGAAAAACTGTTTTTT	CASSSTQGVYEKLFF
-	TRBV6-1	TRBJ2-1	-	TGTGCCAGCAACGGGGGACTCCGCTTGAATGAGCAGTTCTTC	CASNGGLRLNEQFF
TRBD1	TRBV11-2	TRBJ2-7	-	TGTGCCAGCAGCTTAGAGCGACAGGGGAGAGGCTACGAGCAGTACTTC	CASSLERQGRGYEQYF
-	TRBV15	TRBJ1-1	-	TGTGCCACCAGCAGAGCTCAACAGGTAACGAACACTGAAGCTTTCTTT	CATSRAQQVTNTEAFF
-	TRBV5-1	TRBJ2-5	-	TGCGCCAGCAGCTTCTTGACGGAGTCAGAGACCCAGTACTTC	CASSFLTESETQYF
TRBD2	TRBV6-5	TRBJ2-1	-	TGTGCCAGCAGTTCCCGGGTAGCGGGGGATCAGTTCTTC	CASSSRVAGDQFF
-	TRBV7-9	TRBJ1-6	-	TGTGCTAGCACCACCGCTAATAATTCACCCCTCCACTTT	CASTTANNSPLHF
-	TRBV2	TRBJ2-7	-	TGTGCCAGCAGTGATAAAGGTTCTAGGGAGCAGTACTTC	CASSDKGSREQYF
-	TRBV5-4	TRBJ1-1	-	TGTGCCAGCAGCACCAAAACGGGAACCATGAACACTGAAGCTTTCTTT	CASSTKTGTMNTEAFF
-	TRBV10-3	TRBJ1-5	-	TGTGCCATCGGGGGAGGTCAGCCCCAGCATTTT	CAIGGGQPQHF
-	TRBV9	TRBJ2-2	-	TGTGCCAGCAGCGTAGGGGGCGGGTTTGCCGGGGAGCTGTTTTTT	CASSVGGGFAGELFF
-	TRBV18	TRBJ2-3	-	TGTGCCAGCTCACCTACCGGCAGCACAGATACGCAGTATTTT	CASSPTGSTDTQYF
-	TRBV19	TRBJ1-1	-	TGTGCCAGTAGATACAGCCTGAACACTGAAGCTTTCTTT	CASRYSLNTEAFF
TRBD2	TRBV5-5	TRBJ2-5	-	TGTGCCAGCAGCCGTGCTCAGCGGGGGGGTCAAGAGACCCAGTACTTC	CASSRAQRGGQETQYF
TRBD1	TRBV2	TRBJ1-5	-	TGTGCCAGCAGCGGGACAGCGAATCAGCCCCAGCATTTT	CASSGTANQPQHF
-	TRBV5-1	TRBJ2-7	-	TGCGCCAGCAGCTTGAAAGGATACGAGCAGTACTTC	CASSLKGYEQYF
TRBD1	TRBV5-6	TRBJ2-7	-	TGTGCCAGCAGCCGTCCCGGGACAGGGAAAAGTGTCTACGAGCAGTACTTC	CASSRPGTGKSVYEQYF
-	TRBV19	TRBJ1-1	few	TGTGCCAGTAGCCTTCGAGGACTAAACACTGAAGCTTTCTTT	CASSLRGLNTEAFF
TRBD1	TRBV7-2	TRBJ1-2	-	TGTGCCAGCAGCTGGGGGACAGGGGGAGGTCTTACTAACTATGGCTACACCTTC	CASSWGTGGGLTNYGYTF
-	TRBV4-3	TRBJ1-1	-	TGCGCCAGCAGCCAAGGAGGTAGGGTGGCTGAAGCTTTCTTT	CASSQGGRVAEAFF
-	TRBV5-5	TRBJ2-2	-	TGTGCCAGCAGCTGGCTGCAGGGCGGTACCGGGGAGCTGTTTTTT	CASSWLQGGTGELFF
TRBD2	TRBV7-9	TRBJ2-5	-	TGTGCCACCGGGACTAGCGGGACCTCCTGGGGAGAGACCCAGTACTTC	CATGTSGTSWGETQYF
-	TRBV6-1	TRBJ1-5	-	TGTGCCAGCAGTGACAGGGCGAGGCCCGATCGGCCCCAGCATTTT	CASSDRARPDRPQHF
TRBD2	TRBV9	TRBJ2-2	few	TGTGCCAGCAGCGTAGCGGGGGGGCCCTCGGTTGCCGGGGAGCTGTTTTTT	CASSVAGGPSVAGELFF
-	TRBV5-6	TRBJ2-7	few	TGTGCCAGCAGCTTCGACCGTTCCCCCTACGAGCAGTACTTC	CASSFDRSPYEQYF
-	TRBV6-1	TRBJ1-1	-	TGTGCCAGCAGTGAATCGGGGCAGTACACTGAAGCTTTCTTT	CASSESGQYTEAFF
-	TRBV7-2	TRBJ2-7	-	TGTGCCAGCAGCCGAATGACTGGCTACGAGCAGTACTTC	CASSRMTGYEQYF
-	TRBV6-5	TRBJ1-2	-	TGTGCCAGCAGCCCGTTGACGGGAGGGGGTCATGGCTACACCTTC	CASSPLTGGGHGYTF
-	TRBV2	TRBJ1-1	-	TGTGCCAGCAGTGACGACACCTACACTGAAGCTTTCTTT	CASSDDTYTEAFF
-	TRBV2	TRBJ1-4	-	TGTGCCAGCAGTGGGTCGACAGGACGTGAAAAACTGTTTTTT	CASSGSTGREKLFF
-	TRBV30	TRBJ2-7	-	TGTGCCTGGAGGGAGACTCCTAGGAGCTCCTACGAGCAGTACTTC	CAWRETPRSSYEQYF
-	TRBV15	TRBJ2-4	-	TGTGCCACCAGCGCTAAATGGGGGTGGGAAAACATTCAGTACTTC	CATSAKWGWENIQYF
TRBD2	TRBV29-1	TRBJ2-7	-	TGCAGCGTTGGAACTAGCGTCTACGAGCAGTACTTC	CSVGTSVYEQYF
TRBD1	TRBV5-1	TRBJ1-4	-	TGCGCCAGCAGCACATCCGGGACAGGGGGACCAAATGAAAAACTGTTTTTT	CASSTSGTGGPNEKLFF
TRBD2	TRBV4-1	TRBJ2-7	-	TGCGCCAGCAGCCAAGACTTGTCGGGAGGGCCGCACGAGCAGTACTTC	CASSQDLSGGPHEQYF
-	TRBV6-5	TRBJ2-5	-	TGTGCCAGCAGTCAAGGGACGGGTAAAGAGACCCAGTACTTC	CASSQGTGKETQYF
-	TRBV5-6	TRBJ2-7	-	TGTGCCAGCAGCTTTCGGTCTGGTAGCGGAGCCTACGAGCAGTACTTC	CASSFRSGSGAYEQYF
TRBD2	TRBV4-2	TRBJ2-5	-	TGTGCCAGCAGCCAAGATGCTAGCGGGAGCGGAGAGACCCAGTACTTC	CASSQDASGSGETQYF